This T cell receptor (beta chain) was sequenced during a study of cytotoxic CD8 clonotypes in ibrutinib-treated CLL. Profiling relied on immunoSEQ multiplex PCR, and the TCRdb table lists in-frame clones only, not all of them. Here the sample spans some 130,000 clones, roughly 88% being singletons. This clone was detected a few times. There are 17 residues in the CDR3. This specimen was PBMCs, taken after 24 months of ibrutinib treatment. This TCR was sampled from a human donor with chronic lymphocytic leukemia. The rearrangement links TRBV12-2 to TRBJ2-7. TRBV12-2 is noted as a pseudogene. The CDR3 loop is CASRLDDARVKYYEQYF. The CDR3 DNA reads as TGTGCAAGTCGCTTAGACGACGCTAGGGTGAAGTACTACGAGCAGTACTTC.